One and the same sample provided the 6 T cell receptor beta chains below, sequenced in a study of identifying expanded T cells in peripheral blood. Profiled with immunoSEQ multiplex PCR; TCRdb holds only in-frame clones, not every one. The sample lists around 100,000 clones; about 90% were seen once. The sample consisted of blood. The source is a person aged 18-70 years in good health.

The chain couples TRBV14 to TRBJ1-1; the D gene is possibly TRBD1 (5 bases). Trimming pared 3 bases from V and 1 base from J, leaving 12 bases between. Germline values: CDR1 SGHDN, CDR2 FVKESK. The CDR3 spans 15 residues. CDR3: CASSHNKRGNTEAFF. The CDR3 DNA is TGTGCCAGCAGCCACAACAAAAGGGGGAACACTGAAGCTTTCTTT.

The chain recombines TRBV19 with TRBJ1-2; TRBD1 aligns across 8 bases. Germline CDR1 LNHDA, CDR2 SQIVND (reference sequence). The CDR3 is 16 residues long. Germline trimming cut 4 bases from V and 2 bases from J; bases unmatched to any gene: 9. The CDR3 protein is CASSRPPAGGNYGYTF. Written as DNA, the CDR3 is TGTGCCAGTAGTAGACCCCCGGCAGGGGGCAACTATGGCTACACCTTC.

This sequence joins TRBV19 and TRBJ2-3; 12 bases line up with TRBD1. CDR1 LNHDA and CDR2 SQIVND come from the germline V gene (reference sequence). This CDR3 contains 13 residues. With 8 bases clipped from V and 7 bases from J, the junction kept 4 bases outside the gene matches. CDR3 residues: CASGGQGANTQYF. CDR3 in DNA: TGTGCCAGTGGGGGACAGGGGGCAAATACGCAGTATTTT.

In its sample, this clone was seen once. The chain combines TRBV30 with TRBJ1-2; D perhaps matches TRBD1 (5 bases). CDR1 is GTSNPN and CDR2 is SVGIG in the germline V gene (reference sequence). This CDR3 has 18 amino acids. Trimming stripped 5 bases from V and 3 bases from J, with 28 bases between. CDR3 region: CAWEHRPHVVRAYYGYTF. The CDR3 bases are TGTGCCTGGGAGCACCGCCCGCACGTCGTCAGGGCGTACTATGGCTACACCTTC.

The chain joins TRBV25-1 to TRBJ2-1; 8 bases match TRBD2. Trimming removed 0 bases from V and 3 bases from J; junction bases left unmatched: 7. CDR1 and CDR2 (germline): MGHDK, SYGVNS. The CDR3 length is 17 residues. CDR3 residues: CASSEYSARGGYNEQFF. CDR3 DNA sequence: TGTGCCAGCAGTGAATATTCTGCCCGGGGGGGCTACAATGAGCAGTTCTTC. The full variable domain, rest sourced from reference TRBV25-1 and TRBJ2-1, is EADIYQTPRYLVIGTGKKITLECSQTMGHDKMYWYQQDPGMELHLIHYSYGVNSTEKGDLSSESTVSRIRTEHFPLTLESARPSHTSQYLCASSEYSARGGYNEQFFGPGTRLTVL.

V usage is TRBV11-2 and J usage is TRBJ1-2; TRBD1 matches 8 bases. The CDR3 loop spans 15 amino acids. V trimming: 2 bases; J trimming: 3 bases; junction bases outside the gene matches: 5. CDR1 is SGHAT and CDR2 is FQNNGV in the germline V gene. CDR3 protein: CASSLNIQGDYGYTF. CDR3 in DNA: TGTGCCAGCAGCTTAAACATACAGGGGGACTATGGCTACACCTTC.